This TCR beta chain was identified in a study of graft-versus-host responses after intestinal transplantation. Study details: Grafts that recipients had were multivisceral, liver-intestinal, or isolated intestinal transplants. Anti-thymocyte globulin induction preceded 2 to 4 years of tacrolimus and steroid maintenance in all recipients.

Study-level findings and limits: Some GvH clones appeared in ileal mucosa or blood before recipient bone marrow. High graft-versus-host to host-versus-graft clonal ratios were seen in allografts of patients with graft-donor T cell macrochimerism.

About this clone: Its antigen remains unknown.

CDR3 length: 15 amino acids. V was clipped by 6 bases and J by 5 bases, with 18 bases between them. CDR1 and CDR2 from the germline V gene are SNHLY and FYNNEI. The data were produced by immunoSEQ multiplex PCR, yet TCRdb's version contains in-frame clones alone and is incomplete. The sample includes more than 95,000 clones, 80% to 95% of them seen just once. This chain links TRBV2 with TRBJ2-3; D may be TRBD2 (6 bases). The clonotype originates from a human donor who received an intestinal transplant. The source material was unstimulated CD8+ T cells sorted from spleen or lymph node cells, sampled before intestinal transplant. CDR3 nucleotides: TGTGCCAGCAGGGGGACTTCCCTTAGAGGAGATACGCAGTATTTT. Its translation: CASRGTSLRGDTQYF.